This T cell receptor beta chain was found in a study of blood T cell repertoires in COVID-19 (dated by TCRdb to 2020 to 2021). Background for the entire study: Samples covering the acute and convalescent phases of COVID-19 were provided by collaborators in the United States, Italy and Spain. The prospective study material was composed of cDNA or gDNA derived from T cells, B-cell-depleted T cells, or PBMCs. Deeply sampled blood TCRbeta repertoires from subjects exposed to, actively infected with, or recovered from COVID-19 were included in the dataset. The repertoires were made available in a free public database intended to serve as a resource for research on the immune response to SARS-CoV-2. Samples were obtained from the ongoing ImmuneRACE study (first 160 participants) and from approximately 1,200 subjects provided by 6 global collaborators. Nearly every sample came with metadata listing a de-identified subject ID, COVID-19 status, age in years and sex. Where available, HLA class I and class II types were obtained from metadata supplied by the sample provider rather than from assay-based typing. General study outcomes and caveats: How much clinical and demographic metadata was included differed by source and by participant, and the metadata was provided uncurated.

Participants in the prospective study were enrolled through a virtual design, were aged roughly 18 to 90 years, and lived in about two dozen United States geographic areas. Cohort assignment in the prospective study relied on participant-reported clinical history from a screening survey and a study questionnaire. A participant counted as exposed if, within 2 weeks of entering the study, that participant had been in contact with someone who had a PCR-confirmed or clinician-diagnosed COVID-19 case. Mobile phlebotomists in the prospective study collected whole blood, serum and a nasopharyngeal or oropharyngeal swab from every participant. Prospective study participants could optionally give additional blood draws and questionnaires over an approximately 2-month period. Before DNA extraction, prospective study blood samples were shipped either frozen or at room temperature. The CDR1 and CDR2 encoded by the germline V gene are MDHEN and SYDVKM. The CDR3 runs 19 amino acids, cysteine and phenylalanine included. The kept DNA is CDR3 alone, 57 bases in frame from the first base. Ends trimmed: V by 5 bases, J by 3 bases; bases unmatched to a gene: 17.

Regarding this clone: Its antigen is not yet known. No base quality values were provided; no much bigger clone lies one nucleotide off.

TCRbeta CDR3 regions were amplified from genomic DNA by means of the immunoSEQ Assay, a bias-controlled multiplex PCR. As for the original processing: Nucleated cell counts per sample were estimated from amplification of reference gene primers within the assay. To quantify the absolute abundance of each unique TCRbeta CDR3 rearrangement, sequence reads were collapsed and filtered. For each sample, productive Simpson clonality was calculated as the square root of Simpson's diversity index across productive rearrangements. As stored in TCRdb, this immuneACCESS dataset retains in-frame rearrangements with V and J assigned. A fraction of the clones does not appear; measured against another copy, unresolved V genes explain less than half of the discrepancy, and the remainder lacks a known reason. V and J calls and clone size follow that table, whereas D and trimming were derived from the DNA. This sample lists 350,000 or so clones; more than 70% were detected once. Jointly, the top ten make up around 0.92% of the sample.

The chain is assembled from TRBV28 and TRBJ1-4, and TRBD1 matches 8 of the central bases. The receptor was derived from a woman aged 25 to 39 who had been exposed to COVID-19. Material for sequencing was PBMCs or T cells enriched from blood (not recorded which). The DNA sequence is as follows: TGTGCCAGCAGTCCGACCCTCGGACAGGGAGAGGGATCTAATGAAAAACTGTTTTTT. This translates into CASSPTLGQGEGSNEKLFF.